This T cell receptor (beta chain) was profiled in a study of cytomegalovirus exposure and HLA in healthy donors. General study points: Later on, a genetic analysis was performed. It linked a missense variant in DCLRE1C with V- and J-gene trimming of TCR beta.

Germline V lookup: CDR1 GTSNPN, CDR2 SVGIG (reference sequence). CDR3 length: 14 amino acids. V was shortened by 6 bases and J by 2 bases, with 14 bases between the two germline ends. Amplification used 60 Vbeta primers and 13 Jbeta primers. Generated by immunoSEQ multiplex PCR, the TCRdb table keeps only in-frame clones and is missing some. This table holds 220,000 or so clones, about 70% found once. For this clone: Its antigen is not known.

This receptor was identified in a woman aged 25-40 years in good health and CMV-seronegative. The V gene is TRBV30, the J gene TRBJ2-1, with D possibly matching TRBD2 (6 bases). The sequenced sample was PBMCs. The CDR3 reads CACWARGTYNEQFF. Written as DNA, the CDR3 is TGTGCCTGCTGGGCCCGGGGGACCTACAATGAGCAGTTCTTC.